This entry lists 31 T cell receptor beta chains sequenced from one sample in a study of control samples from healthy donors and cancer patients. The table came from immunoSEQ multiplex PCR; TCRdb's copy has only in-frame clones and leaves some out. The table records 82,000 or so clones, about 94% of them present only once. Sequences were obtained from blood. These receptors were collected from a woman in her late teens or twenties in good health.

This clone was counted once. V gene TRBV6-5 combines with J gene TRBJ2-7; 7 bases align to TRBD1. The CDR3 runs to 13 residues. Germline V gene lookup returns CDR1 MNHEY and CDR2 SVGAGI. V lost 5 bases and J lost 0; bases outside the gene matches: 1. CDR3 bases: TGTGCCAGCAGTCAGGGGGTCTCCTACGAGCAGTACTTC. This codes for CASSQGVSYEQYF.

The J gene is TRBJ2-7, the V gene TRBV6-5; TRBD2 aligns across 7 bases. The CDR3 is 15 amino acids. J lost 6 bases, V lost 5 bases, and 13 bases had no gene match. Looked up from germline, CDR1 is MNHEY and CDR2 is SVGAGI. CDR3 sequence reads: CASSRRSSGSLEQYF. In DNA form, the CDR3 reads TGTGCCAGCAGTCGCCGTAGTAGCGGGTCTCTCGAGCAGTACTTC.

The CDR3 protein is CASSFFPRTGDSPLHF. The DNA of the CDR3 is TGTGCCAGCAGTTTTTTCCCCCGGACAGGGGATTCACCCCTCCACTTT. The rearrangement joins TRBV28 to TRBJ1-6; 9 nucleotides line up with TRBD1. Germline CDR1 and CDR2: MDHEN and SYDVKM. V gave up 3 bases and J gave up 8 bases; unmatched junction bases: 8. This CDR3 has 16 residues.

The chain couples TRBV19 to TRBJ1-1; unclear D gene. V was shortened by 9 bases and J by 0 bases, with 11 bases between the two germline ends. The CDR3 consists of 13 residues. Germline V gene data show CDR1 as LNHDA and CDR2 as SQIVND (reference sequence). CDR3 in DNA: TGTGCCAGCCAGATCAGGATGAACACTGAAGCTTTCTTT. This encodes CASQIRMNTEAFF.

The table lists this clone with a count of one. The chain combines TRBV13 with TRBJ2-1, with D uncertain. V was cut by 6 bases and J by 2 bases, with 23 bases left in between. CDR1 is PRHDT, CDR2 FYEKMQ, per germline (reference sequence). The CDR3 has 18 residues. DNA of the CDR3: TGTGCCAGCAGACGAGAAGGGCTCCCGCTCAGCACCTACAATGAGCAGTTCTTC. This codes for CASRREGLPLSTYNEQFF.

This chain uses TRBV19 with TRBJ1-4; 9 bases are shared with TRBD1. After removal of 8 bases from V and 8 bases from J, the junction contained 6 bases not matched to a gene. CDR1 is LNHDA, CDR2 SQIVND, per germline (reference sequence). This CDR3 is 13 amino acids long. The CDR3 nucleotides are TGTGCCAGTGCCGGGACAGGGTTCGAAAAACTGTTTTTT. Its translation: CASAGTGFEKLFF. Together with reference TRBV19 and TRBJ1-4, the CDR3 gives the full variable domain: DGGITQSPKYLFRKEGQNVTLSCEQNLNHDAMYWYRQDPGQGLRLIYYSQIVNDFQKGDIAEGYSVSREKKESFPLTVTSAQKNPTAFYLCASAGTGFEKLFFGSGTQLSVL.

V is TRBV24-1 and J is TRBJ2-1, with 10 bases that match TRBD2. V was clipped by 4 bases and J by 9 bases; unmatched bases: 14. The CDR3 contains 17 residues. Germline V gene sequence: CDR1 KGHDR, CDR2 SFDVKD. CDR3 DNA: TGTGCCACCAGTGAGTTAGCGGGGGGCCCCAAATCCGGTGAGCAGTTCTTC. Amino acids: CATSELAGGPKSGEQFF.

CDR3 protein: CASSLDGKSSGANVLTF. The CDR3 DNA follows: TGTGCCAGCAGCTTAGATGGCAAAAGCTCTGGGGCCAACGTCCTGACTTTC. This chain joins TRBV7-6 and TRBJ2-6; D is undetermined. The CDR3 length is 17 residues. V was pared by 1 base and J by 0 bases, with 10 bases between. CDR1 is SGHVS and CDR2 is FNYEAQ in the germline V gene. The full variable domain, rest sourced from reference TRBV7-6 and TRBJ2-6, is GAGVSQSPRYKVTKRGQDVALRCDPISGHVSLYWYRQALGQGPEFLTYFNYEAQQDKSGLPNDRFSAERPEGSISTLTIQRTEQRDSAMYRCASSLDGKSSGANVLTFGAGSRLTVL.

J is TRBJ1-1 and V is TRBV5-4, with 9 bases that match TRBD1. Germline CDR1 and CDR2: SGHNT and YYREEE (reference sequence). This CDR3 has 16 amino acids. Unmatched junction bases numbered 10, after V lost 4 bases and J lost 3 bases. The CDR3 bases are TGTGCCAGCAGCCTTCGTCCCGGGACAGGGTACACTGAAGCTTTCTTT. Protein: CASSLRPGTGYTEAFF.

CDR3 coding DNA: TGTGCCAGCAGTGAGTGGGCACCCCGGGAGACCCAGTACTTC. It encodes CASSEWAPRETQYF. This chain connects TRBV25-1 to TRBJ2-5, with D hard to call. CDR1 is MGHDK, CDR2 SYGVNS, per germline. Trimming removed 3 bases at V and 5 bases at J, with 13 bases between. The CDR3 contains 14 residues.

The chain combines TRBV7-9 with TRBJ1-1, with 7 positions matching TRBD1. The V and J ends lost 5 bases and 7 bases, in that order; junction bases with no gene match: 13. CDR1 is SEHNR, CDR2 FQNEAQ, per germline (reference sequence). There are 15 residues in the CDR3. CDR3 in DNA: TGTGCCAGCAGCCCTAGGGAGGGGGCGAATCTTGAAGCTTTCTTT. Amino acids: CASSPREGANLEAFF.

The gene calls are TRBV12-3 or TRBV12-4 and TRBJ2-7; weak D call: TRBD1 (5 bases). This CDR3 spans 12 amino acids. V lost 6 bases to trimming and J lost 3 bases, with 9 bases between them. DNA of the CDR3: TGTGCCAGCAGCCCAGACAGCTACGAGCAGTACTTC. This translates into CASSPDSYEQYF.

V usage is TRBV27 and J usage is TRBJ2-1; D unclear. V lost 3 bases and J 6 bases, leaving 15 bases between the germline ends. CDR1 and CDR2 (germline): MNHEY, SMNVEV (reference sequence). The CDR3 contains 15 residues. As DNA, the CDR3 is TGTGCCAGCAGTTTTTTAGACAACCGGCCCAATGAGCAGTTCTTC. Its protein product is CASSFLDNRPNEQFF.

The chain has TRBV6-5 and TRBJ2-5; D uncertain. The CDR3 totals 13 residues. The ends were cut back, 2 bases at V and 0 bases at J, with 4 bases in the middle. Germline lookup yields CDR1 MNHEY and CDR2 SVGAGI. CDR3 DNA: TGTGCCAGCAGTTACGAGTACCAAGAGACCCAGTACTTC. It yields the protein CASSYEYQETQYF.

The rearrangement joins TRBV5-1 to TRBJ2-7, with TRBD1 matching 7 bases. This CDR3 region has 14 residues. CDR1 SGHRS and CDR2 YFSETQ come from the germline V gene. The V segment lost 4 bases and the J segment 5 bases; nucleotides outside the gene matches: 9. In DNA, the CDR3 is TGCGCCAGCAGCCAGACAGGGCTGGACGACGAGCAGTACTTC. Amino acid sequence: CASSQTGLDDEQYF.

This clone was detected only once. In nucleotides, the CDR3 is TGTGCCAGCAGCCCTAATCATCCAGGGGATCGCAATCAGCCCCAGCATTTT. Its translation is CASSPNHPGDRNQPQHF. This rearrangement joins TRBV27 to TRBJ1-5; D is perhaps TRBD1 (6 bases). CDR1 is MNHEY, CDR2 SMNVEV, per germline (reference sequence). V was shortened by 6 bases and J by 2 bases, with 20 bases between the two germline ends. This CDR3 is 17 amino acids long.

The rearrangement links TRBV28 to TRBJ2-7, with a weak D call TRBD1 (6 bases). Looked up from germline, CDR1 is MDHEN and CDR2 is SYDVKM. V was trimmed by 8 bases and J by 3 bases, leaving 11 bases between them. The CDR3 has 12 residues. CDR3 region: CASSTDSYEQYF. CDR3 DNA sequence: TGTGCCAGCTCCACGGACAGCTACGAGCAGTACTTC.

V usage is TRBV12-5 and J usage is TRBJ2-5, with D perhaps TRBD2 (5 bases). The V end was cut by 3 bases, the J end by 5 bases, with 10 bases between. This CDR3 comprises 13 residues. Germline CDR1 and CDR2: LGHNT and FRNRAP. In nucleotides, the CDR3 is TGTGCTAGTGGTTTTAGCGAGTTGGAGACCCAGTACTTC. Translating it yields CASGFSELETQYF.

The chain uses TRBV3-1 (or the pseudogene TRBV3-2) and TRBJ2-1; possible D gene TRBD1, 5 bases. Per the germline V gene, CDR1 is LGHDT and CDR2 is YNNKEL (reference sequence). The CDR3 loop spans 12 amino acids. Trimming left V 4 bases short and J 7 bases short, with 8 bases between. CDR3: CASSRGHNEQFF. The CDR3 nucleotides are TGTGCCAGCAGCCGGGGCCATAATGAGCAGTTCTTC.

The chain uses TRBV7-3 and TRBJ1-5; 8 nucleotides line up with TRBD1. Germline lookup yields CDR1 SGHTA and CDR2 FQGTGA. The CDR3 has 15 amino acids. Trimming at V came to 2 bases and at J to 3 bases, leaving 3 bases not matched to a gene. CDR3 DNA sequence: TGTGCCAGCAGCTTATGGACAGGGCACAATCAGCCCCAGCATTTT. It is translated as CASSLWTGHNQPQHF.

V gene TRBV10-3 combines with J gene TRBJ2-5; TRBD2 agrees at 9 bases. The germline V gene encodes CDR1 ENHRY and CDR2 SYGVKD. V shed 2 bases and J 1 base; nucleotides not matched to a gene: 8. This CDR3 comprises 17 residues. CDR3: CAISERGSGGIQETQYF. CDR3 nucleotide sequence: TGTGCCATCAGTGAGCGGGGTAGCGGGGGAATCCAAGAGACCCAGTACTTC.

V gene TRBV7-6 combines with J gene TRBJ2-7; 7 nucleotides align to TRBD2. CDR3 length: 15 residues. The V segment lost 3 bases and the J segment 2 bases; nucleotides outside the gene matches: 7. Germline values: CDR1 SGHVS, CDR2 FNYEAQ. The CDR3 here is CASSLGEGRTYEQYF. CDR3 bases: TGTGCCAGCAGCTTGGGGGAGGGCAGAACCTACGAGCAGTACTTC.

In this sample, this clone turned up once. This specimen includes other DNA sequences encoding the same CDR3. This chain connects TRBV5-1 to TRBJ1-6; D might be TRBD1 (6 bases). V dropped 0 bases and J dropped 6 bases, with 10 bases sitting between them. The CDR3 totals 15 residues. The V gene's germline CDR1 is SGHRS and CDR2 YFSETQ. The CDR3 sequence is CASSLVEQGNSPLHF. CDR3 in DNA: TGCGCCAGCAGCTTGGTAGAACAGGGTAATTCACCCCTCCACTTT.

This sequence joins TRBV27 and TRBJ2-3; 10 bases agree with TRBD2. V was pared by 5 bases and J by 4 bases, with 6 bases of the junction left unmatched. CDR1 is MNHEY, CDR2 SMNVEV, per germline (reference sequence). The CDR3 is 15 residues long. The CDR3 protein is CASSILGTSADTQYF. The CDR3, as DNA: TGTGCCAGCAGTATCCTGGGGACTAGCGCAGATACGCAGTATTTT.

This sequence joins TRBV19 and TRBJ1-6; 7 bases align to TRBD1. This CDR3 is built from 14 residues. Losses at the gene ends were 4 bases for V and 8 bases for J; bases not matched to a gene: 5. Germline-derived CDR1 and CDR2 are LNHDA and SQIVND (reference sequence). The CDR3 DNA sequence: TGTGCCAGTAGTAATGGACAGGCGCATTCACCCCTCCACTTT. It codes for CASSNGQAHSPLHF.

The chain employs TRBV6-4 and TRBJ1-1, with TRBD1 as a possible D gene (6 bases). In germline, CDR1 is MRHNA, CDR2 SNTAGT. V was cut by 3 bases and J by 10 bases, with 18 bases left in between. The CDR3 extends over 14 amino acids. This CDR3 reads CASSESAGGHRAFF. The CDR3 DNA reads TGTGCCAGCAGTGAATCAGCCGGGGGGCATAGAGCTTTCTTT.

This chain links TRBV9 with TRBJ2-2; 7 positions match TRBD2. Germline V lookup: CDR1 SGDLS, CDR2 YYNGEE. After removal of 2 bases from V and 4 bases from J, the junction contained 17 bases not matched to a gene. This CDR3 is built from 19 residues. The CDR3 bases are TGTGCCAGCAGCGTGAGGGGCCTCGGGGCGGGGGTCCTCACCGGGGAGCTGTTTTTT. Amino acid sequence: CASSVRGLGAGVLTGELFF.

The chain's CDR3 is CASSGGQGPSEAFF. The CDR3 DNA follows: TGTGCCAGCAGCGGGGGACAGGGACCCTCTGAAGCTTTCTTT. V is TRBV9 and J is TRBJ1-1; 9 positions match TRBD1. Trimming took 3 bases from V and 6 from J; bases not matched to a gene: 6. The germline V gene has CDR1 SGDLS and CDR2 YYNGEE. The CDR3 runs 14 residues.

V is TRBV20-1 and J is TRBJ2-7, with TRBD2 matching 9 bases. CDR1 and CDR2 (germline): DFQATT, SNEGSKA (reference sequence). After removal of 3 bases from V and 6 bases from J, the junction contained 9 bases not matched to a gene. This CDR3 is 14 amino acids long. In DNA, the CDR3 is TGCAGTGCTAGTATAGCGGGAGTATCTTTCGAGCAGTACTTC. This gives the protein CSASIAGVSFEQYF.

The chain combines TRBV14 with TRBJ1-3, with a weak D call TRBD1 (5 bases). Trimming removed 3 bases at V and 0 bases at J, with 18 bases between. Germline values: CDR1 SGHDN, CDR2 FVKESK. The CDR3 loop spans 18 amino acids. CDR3 amino acids: CASSHAIGQGNSGNTIYF. DNA of the CDR3: TGTGCCAGCAGCCATGCCATCGGGCAGGGTAACTCTGGAAACACCATATATTTT.

This rearrangement joins TRBV6-5 to TRBJ1-5; D ambiguous. V was shortened by 7 bases and J by 0 bases, with 10 bases between the two germline ends. The CDR3 consists of 14 residues. The germline gives CDR1 MNHEY, CDR2 SVGAGI. The CDR3: CASMAALSNQPQHF. The CDR3 nucleotides are TGTGCCAGCATGGCAGCCCTTAGCAATCAGCCCCAGCATTTT.